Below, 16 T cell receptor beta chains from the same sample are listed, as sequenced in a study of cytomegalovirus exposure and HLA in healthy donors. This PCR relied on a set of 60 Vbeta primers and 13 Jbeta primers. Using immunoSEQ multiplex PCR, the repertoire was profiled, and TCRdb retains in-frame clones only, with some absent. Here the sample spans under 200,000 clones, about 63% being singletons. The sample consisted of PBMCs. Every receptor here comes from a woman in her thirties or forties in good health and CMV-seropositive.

Here the CDR3 DNA reads TGCGCCAGCAGCTTCGTAGGGGGCCTTAACACCGGGGAGCTGTTTTTT. Its protein product is CASSFVGGLNTGELFF. The chain uses TRBV5-1 and TRBJ2-2; TRBD1 matches at 7 bases. The CDR3 runs to 16 residues. Germline CDR1 and CDR2: SGHRS and YFSETQ. Trimming cost V 2 bases and J 2 bases; bases outside gene matches: 6.

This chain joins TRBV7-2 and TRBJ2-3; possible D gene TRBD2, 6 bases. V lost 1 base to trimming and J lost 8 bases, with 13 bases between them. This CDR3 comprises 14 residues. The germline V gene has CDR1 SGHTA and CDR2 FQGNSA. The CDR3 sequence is CASSLVAGIGTQYF. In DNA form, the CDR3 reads TGTGCCAGCAGCTTAGTTGCGGGGATAGGTACGCAGTATTTT. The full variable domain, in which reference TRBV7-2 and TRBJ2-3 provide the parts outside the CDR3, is GAGVSQSPSNKVTEKGKDVELRCDPISGHTALYWYRQSLGQGLEFLIYFQGNSAPDKSGLPSDRFSAERTGGSVSTLTIQRTQQEDSAVYLCASSLVAGIGTQYFGPGTRLTVL.

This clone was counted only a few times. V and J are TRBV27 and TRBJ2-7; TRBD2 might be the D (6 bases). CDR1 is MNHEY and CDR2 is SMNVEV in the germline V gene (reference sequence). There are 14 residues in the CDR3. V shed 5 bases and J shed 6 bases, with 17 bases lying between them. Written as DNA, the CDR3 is TGTGCCAGCAGTCGATACCCGGGGGAGTCCGAGCAGTACTTC. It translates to CASSRYPGESEQYF.

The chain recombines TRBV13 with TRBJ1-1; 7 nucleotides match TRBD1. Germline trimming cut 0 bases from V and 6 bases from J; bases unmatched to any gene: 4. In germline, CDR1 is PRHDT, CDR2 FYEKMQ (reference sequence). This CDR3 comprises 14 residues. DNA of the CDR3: TGTGCCAGCAGCTTAGGCCACAGGGGCGCTGAAGCTTTCTTT. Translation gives CASSLGHRGAEAFF.

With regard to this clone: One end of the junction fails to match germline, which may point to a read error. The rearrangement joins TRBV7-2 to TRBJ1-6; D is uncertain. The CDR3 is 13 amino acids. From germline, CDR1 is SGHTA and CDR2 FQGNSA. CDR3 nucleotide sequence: TGTGCCAGCAGCTTAGACAGCAACTCACCCCTCAACTTT. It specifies CASSLDSNSPLNF.

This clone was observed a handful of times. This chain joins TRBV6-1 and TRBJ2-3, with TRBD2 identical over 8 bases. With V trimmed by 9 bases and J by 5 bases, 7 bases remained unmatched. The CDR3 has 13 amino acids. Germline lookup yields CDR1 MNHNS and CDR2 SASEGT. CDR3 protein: CASPSGSQDTQYF. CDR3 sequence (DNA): TGTGCCAGTCCTAGCGGGTCCCAAGATACGCAGTATTTT.

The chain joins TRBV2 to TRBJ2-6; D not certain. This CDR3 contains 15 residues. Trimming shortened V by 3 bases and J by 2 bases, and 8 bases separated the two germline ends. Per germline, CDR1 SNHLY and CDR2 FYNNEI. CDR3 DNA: TGTGCCAGCAGTGAGCGTCCGGCTGGGGCCAACGTCCTGACTTTC. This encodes CASSERPAGANVLTF.

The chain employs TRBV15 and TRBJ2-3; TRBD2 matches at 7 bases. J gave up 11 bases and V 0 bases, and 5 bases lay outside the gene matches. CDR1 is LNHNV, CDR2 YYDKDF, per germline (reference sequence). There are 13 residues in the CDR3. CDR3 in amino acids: CATSRDRTSLQYF. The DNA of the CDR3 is TGTGCCACCAGCAGAGATCGGACTAGTCTGCAGTATTTT.

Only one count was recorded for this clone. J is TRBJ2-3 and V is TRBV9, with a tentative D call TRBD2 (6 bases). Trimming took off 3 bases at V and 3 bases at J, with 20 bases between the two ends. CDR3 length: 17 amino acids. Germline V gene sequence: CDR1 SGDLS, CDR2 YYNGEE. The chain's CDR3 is CASSAYRDSYLTDTQYF. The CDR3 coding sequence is TGTGCCAGCAGCGCCTACCGGGACTCCTACCTGACAGATACGCAGTATTTT.

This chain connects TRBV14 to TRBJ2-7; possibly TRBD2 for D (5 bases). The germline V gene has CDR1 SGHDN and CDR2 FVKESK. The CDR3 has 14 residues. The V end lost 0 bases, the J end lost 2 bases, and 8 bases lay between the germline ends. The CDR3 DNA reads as TGTGCCAGCAGCCAAGATGAGGGTCCCTACGAGCAGTACTTC. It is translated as CASSQDEGPYEQYF.

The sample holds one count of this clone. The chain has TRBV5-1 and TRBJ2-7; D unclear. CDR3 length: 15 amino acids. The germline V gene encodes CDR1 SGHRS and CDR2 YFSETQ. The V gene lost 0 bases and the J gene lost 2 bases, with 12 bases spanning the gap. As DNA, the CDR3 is TGCGCCAGCAGCTTGGTCCCAGGAACCACCTACGAGCAGTACTTC. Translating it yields CASSLVPGTTYEQYF.

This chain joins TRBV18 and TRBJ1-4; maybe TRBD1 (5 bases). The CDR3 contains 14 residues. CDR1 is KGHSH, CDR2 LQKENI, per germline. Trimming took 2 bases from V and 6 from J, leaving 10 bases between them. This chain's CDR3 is CASSPALGDEKLFF. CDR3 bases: TGTGCCAGCTCACCAGCATTAGGGGATGAAAAACTGTTTTTT.

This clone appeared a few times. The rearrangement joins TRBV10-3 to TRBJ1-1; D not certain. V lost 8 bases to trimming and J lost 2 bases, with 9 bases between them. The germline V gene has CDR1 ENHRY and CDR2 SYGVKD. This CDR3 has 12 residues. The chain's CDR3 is CAIRGLNTEAFF. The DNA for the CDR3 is TGTGCCATCCGGGGATTAAACACTGAAGCTTTCTTT.

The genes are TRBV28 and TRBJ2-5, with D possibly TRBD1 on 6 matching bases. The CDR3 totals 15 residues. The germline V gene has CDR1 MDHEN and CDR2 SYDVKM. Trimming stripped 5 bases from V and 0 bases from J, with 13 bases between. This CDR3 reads CASSKSQGYQETQYF. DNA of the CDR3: TGTGCCAGCAGTAAATCGCAGGGGTACCAAGAGACCCAGTACTTC.

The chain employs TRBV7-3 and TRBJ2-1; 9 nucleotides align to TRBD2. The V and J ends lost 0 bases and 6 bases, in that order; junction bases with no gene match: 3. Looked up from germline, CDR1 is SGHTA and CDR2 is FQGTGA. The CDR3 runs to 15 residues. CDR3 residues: CASSLTSGSPNEQFF. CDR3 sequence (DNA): TGTGCCAGCAGCTTAACTAGCGGGAGCCCCAATGAGCAGTTCTTC.

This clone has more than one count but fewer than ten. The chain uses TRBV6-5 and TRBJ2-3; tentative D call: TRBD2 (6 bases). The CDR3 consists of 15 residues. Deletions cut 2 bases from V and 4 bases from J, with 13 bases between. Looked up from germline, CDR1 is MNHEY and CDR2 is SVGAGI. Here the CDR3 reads CASSYGGIGADTQYF. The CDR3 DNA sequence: TGTGCCAGCAGTTACGGCGGGATAGGAGCAGATACGCAGTATTTT.